Listed below are T cell receptor beta chains from one sample, sequenced in a study of T cells after yellow fever vaccination. TCRdb itself ran the 5' RACE reads through MiXCR, one entry per CDR3 protein. The sample carries fewer than 500,000 distinct CDR3 sequences, around 19% recorded once. The source material was PBMCs, sampled before the yellow fever booster vaccination. The receptors were gathered from a man between 18 and 35 years old who received the YFV17D yellow fever vaccine. CDR3s include the opening cysteine and the closing phenylalanine or tryptophan. A D gene is named only where the DNA matches it firmly. The size of a clone is reported for some rows only, either as once, few or many, or as a class for expanded clones.

V: TRBV7-9
J: TRBJ2-4
D: TRBD1
size: -
DNA: TGTGCCAGCAGTTTTCAGGGGGCCCCGGAAAACATTCAGTACTTC
CDR3: CASSFQGAPENIQYF

V: TRBV28
J: TRBJ1-2
D: -
size: -
DNA: TGTGCCAGCACCAGAGGCGGGGGGTTTTATGGCTACACCTTC
CDR3: CASTRGGGFYGYTF

V: TRBV6-2/TRBV6-3
J: TRBJ2-7
D: -
size: -
DNA: TGTGCCTCTATTTCTGGGGGATCCTACGAGCAGTACTTC
CDR3: CASISGGSYEQYF

V: TRBV7-6
J: TRBJ2-5
D: TRBD2
size: few
DNA: TGTGCCAGCAGCTTAGGGCTAGCGGCGCCCCAGTACTTC
CDR3: CASSLGLAAPQYF

V: TRBV20-1
J: TRBJ2-3
D: -
size: few
DNA: TGCAGTGCTATTGATGGGGGGGCCGTTCCAGATACGCAGTATTTT
CDR3: CSAIDGGAVPDTQYF

V: TRBV20-1
J: TRBJ2-1
D: TRBD2
size: few
DNA: TGCAGTGCTAGTAGGGGACTAGCTTTCGATGAGCAGTTCTTC
CDR3: CSASRGLAFDEQFF

V: TRBV2
J: TRBJ2-7
D: TRBD1
size: -
DNA: TGTGCCAGCAGTGAAGAACAGGGGGCTTACGAGCAGTACTTC
CDR3: CASSEEQGAYEQYF

V: TRBV7-9
J: TRBJ1-5
D: -
size: -
DNA: TGTGCCAGCAGCTCCCAAGATAGCAATCAGCCCCAGCATTTT
CDR3: CASSSQDSNQPQHF

V: TRBV6-5
J: TRBJ2-3
D: -
size: few
DNA: TGTGCCAGCAGTTACTCGCTAGTATCAGATACGCAGTATTTT
CDR3: CASSYSLVSDTQYF

V: TRBV5-5
J: TRBJ2-1
D: TRBD2
size: -
DNA: TGTGCCAGCAGCTTGACTAGCGGGGGGGCCCTCTCCTACAATGAGCAGTTCTTC
CDR3: CASSLTSGGALSYNEQFF

V: TRBV20-1
J: TRBJ1-2
D: -
size: -
DNA: TGCAGTGCTAGAGGGGGCAGGGGAAAAGCTAACTATGGCTACACCTTC
CDR3: CSARGGRGKANYGYTF

V: TRBV7-2
J: TRBJ1-1
D: -
size: many
DNA: TGTGCCAGCAGCACCAGATCGGCGGGTGAAGCTTTCTTT
CDR3: CASSTRSAGEAFF

V: TRBV6-2/TRBV6-3
J: TRBJ2-1
D: TRBD1
size: few
DNA: TGTGCCAGCTCCCCGCGGGACAGGGTCCATGAGCAGTTCTTC
CDR3: CASSPRDRVHEQFF

V: TRBV7-9
J: TRBJ2-3
D: -
size: few
DNA: TGTGCCCCCCGCCCCTTTACAGATACGCAGTATTTT
CDR3: CAPRPFTDTQYF

V: TRBV7-9
J: TRBJ1-1
D: -
size: few
DNA: TGTGCCAGCAACGGGGGCAACACTGAAGCTTTCTTT
CDR3: CASNGGNTEAFF

V: TRBV6-5
J: TRBJ2-3
D: -
size: -
DNA: TGTGCCAGCAGTCGTCCGCTCCCAGATACGCAGTATTTT
CDR3: CASSRPLPDTQYF

V: TRBV28
J: TRBJ2-1
D: TRBD1
size: many
DNA: TGTGCCAGCAGTTCATCCGGGACAGGAAACAATGAGCAGTTCTTC
CDR3: CASSSSGTGNNEQFF

V: TRBV6-5
J: TRBJ2-3
D: TRBD2
size: -
DNA: TGTGCCAGCAGGAGGACTAGCGGGGGTAGCACAGATACGCAGTATTTT
CDR3: CASRRTSGGSTDTQYF

V: TRBV5-1
J: TRBJ2-5
D: -
size: -
DNA: TGCGCCAGCAGCTCCAGGCTCGACGCGGAGACCCAGTACTTC
CDR3: CASSSRLDAETQYF

V: TRBV11-3
J: TRBJ2-5
D: -
size: -
DNA: TGTGCCAGCAGCGAAGAAGGGGGGAACCAAGAGACCCAGTACTTC
CDR3: CASSEEGGNQETQYF

V: TRBV18
J: TRBJ2-1
D: -
size: few
DNA: TGTGCCAGCTCACCAGTAAGTAATGAGCAGTTCTTC
CDR3: CASSPVSNEQFF

V: TRBV12-3/TRBV12-4
J: TRBJ2-1
D: -
size: few
DNA: TGTGCCAGCAGTTTGGAGGGAGTGGTGGAGTTCTTC
CDR3: CASSLEGVVEFF

V: TRBV28
J: TRBJ2-1
D: -
size: -
DNA: TGTGCCAGCAGTTTTGACAGGGGAGGGAATGAGCAGTTCTTC
CDR3: CASSFDRGGNEQFF

V: TRBV6-4
J: TRBJ2-1
D: -
size: once
DNA: TGTGCCAGCAGTGAAGGGGAAACTACCCCCAATGAGCAGTTCTTC
CDR3: CASSEGETTPNEQFF

V: TRBV20-1
J: TRBJ2-5
D: -
size: few
DNA: TGCAGTGCTAGAGAAGGGGGACAAGAGACCCAGTACTTC
CDR3: CSAREGGQETQYF

V: TRBV5-1
J: TRBJ2-5
D: -
size: -
DNA: TGCGCCAGCAGCCCACAGGGTAACCAAGAGACCCAGTACTTC
CDR3: CASSPQGNQETQYF

V: TRBV29-1
J: TRBJ2-3
D: -
size: many
DNA: TGCAGCGTTGCGATGGGTGGACACTCCACAACGAGCACAGATACGCAGTATTTT
CDR3: CSVAMGGHSTTSTDTQYF

V: TRBV4-1
J: TRBJ2-5
D: -
size: -
DNA: TGCGCCAGCAGCCAGGGAATGTGGTCCGAGACCCAGTACTTC
CDR3: CASSQGMWSETQYF

V: TRBV29-1
J: TRBJ2-1
D: -
size: -
DNA: TGCAGCGTTGGCCAGGGTGAGGACAATGAGCAGTTCTTC
CDR3: CSVGQGEDNEQFF

V: TRBV5-1
J: TRBJ2-3
D: TRBD1
size: -
DNA: TGCGCCAGCAGATTTCGACAGGGGGCTGGCACAGATACGCAGTATTTT
CDR3: CASRFRQGAGTDTQYF

V: TRBV2
J: TRBJ1-2
D: TRBD1
size: -
DNA: TGTGCCAGCAGTGCGGACAGGGGGTCCTATGGCTACACCTTC
CDR3: CASSADRGSYGYTF

V: TRBV6-4
J: TRBJ2-1
D: -
size: -
DNA: TGTGCCAGCAGGGGGGAAGGCGGGGCGGATGAGCAGTTCTTC
CDR3: CASRGEGGADEQFF

V: TRBV29-1
J: TRBJ2-3
D: -
size: -
DNA: TGCAGCGTTGAAGGGGCTAGCACAGATACGCAGTATTTT
CDR3: CSVEGASTDTQYF

V: TRBV10-3
J: TRBJ2-3
D: -
size: -
DNA: TGTGCCATCAGTGAGACAGGGTGGGTCACAGATACGCAGTATTTT
CDR3: CAISETGWVTDTQYF

V: TRBV7-9
J: TRBJ2-3
D: -
size: -
DNA: TGTGCCAGCAGCGCTTACGGGACTTTTACAGATACGCAGTATTTT
CDR3: CASSAYGTFTDTQYF

V: TRBV15
J: TRBJ2-4
D: -
size: few
DNA: TGTGCCACCAGCACGGGACTCCACAACATTCAGTACTTC
CDR3: CATSTGLHNIQYF

V: TRBV20-1
J: TRBJ2-6
D: TRBD1
size: few
DNA: TGCAGTGCTGCCCGGGACAGCTTCTCTGGGGCCAACGTCCTGACTTTC
CDR3: CSAARDSFSGANVLTF

V: TRBV7-9
J: TRBJ2-1
D: TRBD2
size: few
DNA: TGTGCCAGCAGCGAACTAGCGGCGTACAATGAGCAGTTCTTC
CDR3: CASSELAAYNEQFF

V: TRBV27
J: TRBJ1-3
D: TRBD1
size: few
DNA: TGTGCCAGCAGCCAGAGACAGGGGACAGGAAACACCATATATTTT
CDR3: CASSQRQGTGNTIYF

V: TRBV6-5
J: TRBJ2-3
D: -
size: -
DNA: TGTGCCAGCAGCCGACGGTGGAAAAGCACAGATACGCAGTATTTT
CDR3: CASSRRWKSTDTQYF

V: TRBV6-5
J: TRBJ2-3
D: -
size: -
DNA: TGTGCCAGCAGTTACTCGATGGGAAGAAACACAGATACGCAGTATTTT
CDR3: CASSYSMGRNTDTQYF

V: TRBV7-2
J: TRBJ2-5
D: -
size: -
DNA: TGTGCCAGCAGCTTTCAGTTAGGCCAAGAGACCCAGTACTTC
CDR3: CASSFQLGQETQYF

V: TRBV12-3/TRBV12-4
J: TRBJ2-2
D: -
size: -
DNA: TGTGCCAGCAGTTTATTCGACACCGGGGAGCTGTTTTTT
CDR3: CASSLFDTGELFF

V: TRBV29-1
J: TRBJ1-2
D: -
size: -
DNA: TGCAGCGTTGAGGGTCCTTTCAGGGTGGATGGCTACACCTTC
CDR3: CSVEGPFRVDGYTF

V: TRBV7-2
J: TRBJ1-3
D: -
size: -
DNA: TGTGCCAGCAGCTTCTCGGTAACCGGAAACACCATATATTTT
CDR3: CASSFSVTGNTIYF

V: TRBV2
J: TRBJ2-5
D: TRBD2
size: -
DNA: TGTGCCAGCAGGGGGCGGACGGAGCGGGGCGAGACCCAGTACTTC
CDR3: CASRGRTERGETQYF

V: TRBV29-1
J: TRBJ2-3
D: -
size: -
DNA: TGCAGCGTTGAAGCAGATAGCACAGATACGCAGTATTTT
CDR3: CSVEADSTDTQYF

V: TRBV5-1
J: TRBJ2-5
D: -
size: -
DNA: TGCGCCAGCAGCTTGGCAGACAGGTACCAAGAGACCCAGTACTTC
CDR3: CASSLADRYQETQYF

V: TRBV7-2
J: TRBJ2-3
D: TRBD2
size: few
DNA: TGTGCCAGCAGCTTAGCCAAGCGGGGGGGCCTAGATACGCAGTATTTT
CDR3: CASSLAKRGGLDTQYF

V: TRBV6-5
J: TRBJ2-7
D: TRBD2
size: few
DNA: TGTGCCAGCAGGGCGACTAGCGGGGCCTACGAGCAGTACTTC
CDR3: CASRATSGAYEQYF

V: TRBV7-2
J: TRBJ2-2
D: TRBD1
size: -
DNA: TGTGCCAGCAGCTTGGTCGGGACCCGGGCCCAGGGGGACACCGGGGAGCTGTTTTTT
CDR3: CASSLVGTRAQGDTGELFF

V: TRBV2
J: TRBJ2-1
D: TRBD1
size: few
DNA: TGTGCCAGCGGGGACAGGGGGCGAAATGAGCAGTTCTTC
CDR3: CASGDRGRNEQFF

V: TRBV6-2/TRBV6-3
J: TRBJ2-7
D: TRBD2
size: many
DNA: TGTGCCAGCAGTCCCCAGCGGGGGATCTACGAGCAGTACTTC
CDR3: CASSPQRGIYEQYF

V: TRBV14
J: TRBJ2-3
D: TRBD2
size: -
DNA: TGTGCCAGCAGAAGAGCGGGGGAAACAGATACGCAGTATTTT
CDR3: CASRRAGETDTQYF

V: TRBV6-2/TRBV6-3
J: TRBJ2-2
D: -
size: few
DNA: TGTGCCAGTAGCCGACAGTCTTTCACCGGGGAGCTGTTTTTT
CDR3: CASSRQSFTGELFF

V: TRBV29-1
J: TRBJ2-5
D: -
size: many
DNA: TGCAGCGTTGAAAGGGAGACCCAGTACTTC
CDR3: CSVERETQYF

V: TRBV20-1
J: TRBJ2-1
D: -
size: few
DNA: TGCAGTGCTCCGGCGGACTCCTACAATGAGCAGTTCTTC
CDR3: CSAPADSYNEQFF